The entry below gives a single T cell receptor beta chain sequence along with its context. Method: immunoSEQ multiplex PCR; TCRdb's copy keeps in-frame clones and lacks some. Of under 75,000 clones in the sample, roughly 92% are singletons; the top ten hold around 7.3%. Baseline, cycle 4 day 1, and cycle 7 day 1 were the blood sampling points. This specimen belongs to a study of OX40 agonist ivuxolimab in advanced cancers. Study information: Patients received the agonistic anti-OX40 (CD134) antibody ivuxolimab. Dose-escalation cases comprised hepatocellular carcinoma, melanoma, renal cell or head and neck cancer.

The CDR3 consists of 13 residues. Germline trimming cut 6 bases from V and 4 bases from J; bases unmatched to any gene: 5. Germline V gives CDR1 SNHLY, CDR2 FYNNEI. This chain connects TRBV2 to TRBJ1-1, with 7 nucleotides matching TRBD1. This specimen consisted of CD4+ or CD8+ T cells sorted from blood, obtained in a trial of the OX40 agonist ivuxolimab. The sequence was obtained from an adult with an advanced solid tumor such as melanoma, head and neck, liver or kidney cancer. The DNA of the CDR3 is TGTGCCAGCAGCCAGGGGGTTGGCACTGAAGCTTTCTTT. It yields the protein CASSQGVGTEAFF.